A single sample is the source of the 3 T cell receptor beta chains below, sequenced in a study of identical twins. TCRdb reprocessed the 5' RACE reads via MiXCR and lists one record per CDR3 protein. The table shows hundreds of thousands of distinct CDR3 sequences, with less than 9.5% occurring only once. Sequencing was done on a sample of memory (CD45RO+) T cells sorted from blood. The receptors were sampled from a woman between 18 and 30 years old in good health.

This clonotype has a handful of counts. CDR3 sequence (DNA): TGTGCCAGCAGTTACGGCGAGACCCTCACAGATACGCAGTATTTT. As protein: CASSYGETLTDTQYF. This sequence joins TRBV6-2 or TRBV6-3 and TRBJ2-3, with D uncertain. The V gene's germline CDR1 is MNHEY and CDR2 SVGEGT. Trimming pared 2 bases from V and 2 bases from J, leaving 11 bases between. The CDR3 runs 15 residues.

In this sample, this clonotype turned up many times. The chain has TRBV7-6 and TRBJ2-4, with D tentatively TRBD1 (6 bases). Germline CDR1 SGHVS, CDR2 FNYEAQ. Trimming cost V 1 base and J 6 bases, with 13 bases left between them. The CDR3 runs to 15 residues. The CDR3 nucleotides read TGTGCCAGCAGCTTAGAGGGCGGCAGGGGAAACATTCAGTACTTC. Its protein product is CASSLEGGRGNIQYF.

This clonotype was observed at least ten times. The chain employs TRBV30 and TRBJ1-2; possible D gene TRBD1, 5 bases. CDR3 length equals 13 residues. The V gene's germline CDR1 is GTSNPN and CDR2 SVGIG (reference sequence). V was pared by 0 bases and J by 7 bases, with 12 bases between. CDR3 in amino acids: CAWSVGRAAGYTF. In nucleotides, the CDR3 is TGTGCCTGGAGTGTAGGCAGGGCAGCTGGCTACACCTTC.